The rows below give T cell receptor beta chains drawn from one sample of a study of cytomegalovirus exposure and HLA in healthy donors. This table comes from immunoSEQ multiplex PCR, and its TCRdb copy is limited to in-frame clones, with some not included. The sample lists 65,000 to 70,000 clones, approximately 81% occurring once. Sequencing was done on a sample of PBMCs. The receptors were gathered from a woman between 25 and 40 years old in good health and CMV-seropositive. Each CDR3 is given without its conserved first and last residue. The order of the fields is CDR3 protein, V gene, J gene, clone size, D gene. The D gene is left open where the match is weak. Expanded clones are given a class, and other clones once, few, many or no size at all.

cdr3_aa: ASSRLSDRGYGYT
v_call: TRBV27
j_call: TRBJ1-2
clone_size: -
d_call: TRBD1

cdr3_aa: ASGSSGGSNQPQH
v_call: TRBV27
j_call: TRBJ1-5
clone_size: -
d_call: -

cdr3_aa: ASSSWPSGSHYNEQF
v_call: TRBV5-1
j_call: TRBJ2-1
clone_size: -
d_call: TRBD2

cdr3_aa: ASKSSGVADTQY
v_call: TRBV6-6
j_call: TRBJ2-3
clone_size: -
d_call: TRBD2

cdr3_aa: ASSLRQHNIYEQY
v_call: TRBV5-6
j_call: TRBJ2-7
clone_size: -
d_call: -

cdr3_aa: ATSRGLAPTSSYEQY
v_call: TRBV15
j_call: TRBJ2-7
clone_size: -
d_call: -

cdr3_aa: ATSRGGDQPQH
v_call: TRBV19
j_call: TRBJ1-5
clone_size: -
d_call: -

cdr3_aa: ASSAFAGRSGQF
v_call: TRBV28
j_call: TRBJ2-1
clone_size: -
d_call: TRBD2

cdr3_aa: ASSRTSGGPYEQY
v_call: TRBV6-5
j_call: TRBJ2-7
clone_size: -
d_call: TRBD2

cdr3_aa: ASRVLAGECNEQF
v_call: TRBV25-1
j_call: TRBJ2-1
clone_size: few
d_call: TRBD2

cdr3_aa: ASSSLPNTEAF
v_call: TRBV5-1
j_call: TRBJ1-1
clone_size: -
d_call: -

cdr3_aa: ASSPPAGGIEAF
v_call: TRBV4-1
j_call: TRBJ1-1
clone_size: -
d_call: TRBD1

cdr3_aa: ATSRDRLSGRTGELF
v_call: TRBV15
j_call: TRBJ2-2
clone_size: -
d_call: TRBD2

cdr3_aa: ASSYSDRAGYT
v_call: TRBV6-5
j_call: TRBJ1-2
clone_size: -
d_call: TRBD1

cdr3_aa: SVVVAGNATQY
v_call: TRBV29-1
j_call: TRBJ2-5
clone_size: -
d_call: TRBD2

cdr3_aa: ASSASGTGGSGGGNIQY
v_call: TRBV9
j_call: TRBJ2-4
clone_size: -
d_call: TRBD1

cdr3_aa: ASSVYTGTGELF
v_call: TRBV9
j_call: TRBJ2-2
clone_size: -
d_call: -

cdr3_aa: ASSPRTGVSSYGYT
v_call: TRBV9
j_call: TRBJ1-2
clone_size: -
d_call: TRBD1

cdr3_aa: ASSFQLAGLTDTQY
v_call: TRBV5-6
j_call: TRBJ2-3
clone_size: -
d_call: TRBD2

cdr3_aa: ASSFIQARGYT
v_call: TRBV28
j_call: TRBJ1-2
clone_size: -
d_call: -